Included here is one T cell receptor beta chain sequence, with context. The target of this receptor is not known. Base quality data are lacking; no much larger clone is found one base away. TCRbeta CDR3 regions were amplified from genomic DNA using the immunoSEQ Assay, a bias-controlled multiplex PCR. Processing in the source paper ran as follows. The number of nucleated cells in each sample was estimated from the amplification of reference gene primers within the assay. To quantify the absolute abundance of each unique TCRbeta CDR3 rearrangement, sequence reads were collapsed and filtered. For each sample, productive Simpson clonality was calculated as the square root of Simpson's diversity index across productive rearrangements. TCRdb's version of the immuneACCESS table is confined to in-frame rearrangements and falls short of the full clone set. An unresolved V gene accounts for under half of the shortfall where checked; the remainder is of unknown origin. The DNA was the basis for D and trimming; V, J and clone size are from that table. The sample table lists about 270,000 clones, approximately 90% of them with a count of one. The ten biggest clones cover 3% of the sample.

The data originate from a study of blood T cell repertoires in COVID-19 (TCRdb year 2020). At the level of the whole study: The collaborator samples originated in the United States, Italy and Spain and spanned the acute and convalescent phases of COVID-19. The material from the prospective study consisted of cDNA or gDNA derived from T cells, B-cell-depleted T cells, or PBMCs. The dataset comprised deeply sampled blood TCRbeta repertoires from subjects exposed to, actively infected with, or recovered from COVID-19. A freely available public database, intended as a resource for researchers studying the immune response to SARS-CoV-2, is where the repertoires were released. The samples were drawn from the first 160 participants of the ongoing ImmuneRACE study and from 950 to 1,500 subjects provided by 6 global collaborators. A de-identified subject ID, COVID-19 status, age in years and sex were almost always included in the sample metadata. HLA class I and class II types, where available, came from metadata supplied by the sample provider rather than from assay-based typing.

The germline V gene supplies CDR1 ENHRY and CDR2 SYGVKD. The trim is 0 bases for V and 8 bases for J, with a gap of 13 bases between the germline ends. There are 14 amino acids in the CDR3, from cysteine to phenylalanine inclusive. The read is trimmed to its CDR3 DNA, 42 bases read in frame from base 1. Paper-wide results and their limitations: The quantity of clinical and demographic metadata differed by source and by participant and was supplied without curation.

Participants in the prospective study were enrolled through a virtual design, were aged about 18 to 89 years, and lived in 24 United States geographic areas. In the prospective study, cohorts were assigned on the basis of participant-reported clinical history obtained from a screening survey and a study questionnaire. ImmuneRACE Cohort 3 recovered participants were defined by two consecutive negative NP/OP PCR tests, healthcare professional clearance, or symptom resolution. In the prospective study, whole blood, serum and a nasopharyngeal or oropharyngeal swab were collected from each participant by mobile phlebotomists. Over an approximately 2-month period, participants in the prospective study had the option of providing additional blood draws and questionnaires. Blood samples from the prospective study were shipped frozen or at room temperature prior to DNA extraction.

The chain joins TRBV10-3 to TRBJ1-2; the D gene assignment is ambiguous. This clonotype originated in a woman aged 45-59 years who had recovered from COVID-19. Sequenced input: PBMCs or T cells enriched from blood (not recorded which). The bases are TGTGCCATCAGTGAGTCTGAGGGCGGCGGCGGCTACACCTTC. The translation is CAISESEGGGGYTF.